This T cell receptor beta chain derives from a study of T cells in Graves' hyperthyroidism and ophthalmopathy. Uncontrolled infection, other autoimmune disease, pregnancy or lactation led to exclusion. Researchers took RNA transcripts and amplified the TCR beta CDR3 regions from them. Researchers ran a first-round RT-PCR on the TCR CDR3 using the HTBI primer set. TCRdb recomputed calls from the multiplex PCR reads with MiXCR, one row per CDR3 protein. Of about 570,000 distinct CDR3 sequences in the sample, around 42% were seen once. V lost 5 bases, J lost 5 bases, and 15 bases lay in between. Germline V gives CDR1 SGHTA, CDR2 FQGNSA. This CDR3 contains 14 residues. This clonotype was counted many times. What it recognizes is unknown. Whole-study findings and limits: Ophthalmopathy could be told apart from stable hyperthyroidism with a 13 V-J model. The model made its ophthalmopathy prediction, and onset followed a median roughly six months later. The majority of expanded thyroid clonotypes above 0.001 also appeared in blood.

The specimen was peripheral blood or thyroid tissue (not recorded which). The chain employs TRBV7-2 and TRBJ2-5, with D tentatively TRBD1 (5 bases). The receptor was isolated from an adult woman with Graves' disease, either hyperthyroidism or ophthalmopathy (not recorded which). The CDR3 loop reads CASSRDRTEETQYF. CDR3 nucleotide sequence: TGTGCCAGCAGCCGTGACAGAACGGAGGAGACCCAGTACTTC.